This TCR beta chain is drawn from a study of shared clonotypes between healthy human individuals. Only CD45RO-negative cells positively selected for CCR7 counted as naive CD8 cells, so terminally differentiated effector memory CD45RA+ cells were excluded. Libraries were prepared by immunoSEQ multiplex PCR; TCRdb keeps only in-frame clonotypes and omits some of them. The sample consists of about 680,000 clones, about 90% of them appearing once. Germline loops: CDR1 MNHNY, CDR2 SVGAGI (reference sequence). V lost 8 bases to trimming and J lost 1 base, with 12 bases between them. This CDR3 has 13 residues.

The chain links TRBV6-6 to TRBJ2-7; tentative D call: TRBD1 (6 bases). Sequencing was carried out using naive CD8+ T cells sorted from blood. The sequence came from a man aged 25-40 years in good health. CDR3 residues: CASGAGVSYEQYF. CDR3 coding DNA: TGTGCCAGCGGGGCAGGGGTATCCTACGAGCAGTACTTC.